These T cell receptor beta chains were read from a single sample in a study of T cells in Graves' hyperthyroidism and ophthalmopathy. MiXCR, applied by TCRdb to the multiplex PCR reads, yields one record per CDR3 protein. The sample has some 690,000 distinct CDR3 sequences, about 18% seen once. The sequenced material came from blood. Every receptor here comes from a man aged 45-65 years with Graves' hyperthyroidism. Both conserved end residues are part of each CDR3. The D gene is left open where the match is weak. Clone size appears in some rows only: once, few, many, or a class for an expanded clone.

CDR3 protein: CASSSAGVSQPQHF; CDR3 DNA: TGTGCCAGCAGTTCTGCAGGGGTTAGCCAGCCCCAGCATTTT; J gene: TRBJ1-5; D gene: NA; clone size: NA; V gene: TRBV6-2/TRBV6-3
CDR3 protein: CASSTLSGARNEQFF; CDR3 DNA: TGTGCCAGCAGTACCCTCTCAGGGGCTCGGAATGAGCAGTTCTTC; J gene: TRBJ2-1; D gene: NA; clone size: many; V gene: TRBV7-3
CDR3 protein: CASKYRTGGGRTF; CDR3 DNA: TGTGCCAGCAAGTACAGGACAGGGGGGGGGCGGACCTTC; J gene: TRBJ1-2; D gene: TRBD1; clone size: once; V gene: TRBV28
CDR3 protein: CASSPGQGHGYTF; CDR3 DNA: TGCGCCAGCAGCCCGGGACAGGGACACGGCTACACCTTC; J gene: TRBJ1-2; D gene: TRBD1; clone size: few; V gene: TRBV5-1
CDR3 protein: CSARDGSIEGFF; CDR3 DNA: TGCAGTGCTAGAGATGGTTCTATAGAGGGGTTCTTC; J gene: TRBJ2-1; D gene: NA; clone size: few; V gene: TRBV20-1
CDR3 protein: CASKPGLAGEETQYF; CDR3 DNA: TGCGCCAGCAAGCCGGGACTAGCGGGAGAAGAGACCCAGTACTTC; J gene: TRBJ2-5; D gene: TRBD2; clone size: NA; V gene: TRBV5-1
CDR3 protein: CASGLGRGLNEQFF; CDR3 DNA: TGTGCTAGTGGTTTGGGCAGGGGGCTGAATGAGCAGTTCTTC; J gene: TRBJ2-1; D gene: TRBD1; clone size: many; V gene: TRBV12-5
CDR3 protein: CASSFSLRNYEQYF; CDR3 DNA: TGTGCCAGCAGCTTTTCCTTAAGAAACTACGAGCAGTACTTC; J gene: TRBJ2-7; D gene: NA; clone size: many; V gene: TRBV7-9
CDR3 protein: CSANFQENTEAFF; CDR3 DNA: TGCAGTGCCAATTTTCAGGAGAACACTGAAGCTTTCTTT; J gene: TRBJ1-1; D gene: NA; clone size: NA; V gene: TRBV20-1
CDR3 protein: CAWEGAPVLGYTF; CDR3 DNA: TGTGCCTGGGAGGGGGCGCCGGTCTTGGGCTACACCTTC; J gene: TRBJ1-2; D gene: TRBD1; clone size: NA; V gene: TRBV30
CDR3 protein: CASSLDGSQPQHF; CDR3 DNA: TGCGCCAGCAGCTTGGATGGATCCCAGCCCCAGCATTTT; J gene: TRBJ1-5; D gene: NA; clone size: NA; V gene: TRBV5-1
CDR3 protein: CASSTGQSPGNTIYF; CDR3 DNA: TGTGCCAGCAGCACGGGACAGTCTCCTGGAAACACCATATATTTT; J gene: TRBJ1-3; D gene: TRBD1; clone size: many; V gene: TRBV28
CDR3 protein: CASSSGTVPNNEQFF; CDR3 DNA: TGTGCCAGCAGCTCGGGGACGGTGCCTAACAATGAGCAGTTCTTC; J gene: TRBJ2-1; D gene: NA; clone size: many; V gene: TRBV7-3
CDR3 protein: CSSDTQYF; CDR3 DNA: TGCAGCTCCGATACGCAGTATTTT; J gene: TRBJ2-3; D gene: NA; clone size: NA; V gene: TRBV29-1
CDR3 protein: CASSQGASDYNEQFF; CDR3 DNA: TGTGCCAGCAGTCAGGGAGCTAGCGACTACAATGAGCAGTTCTTC; J gene: TRBJ2-1; D gene: NA; clone size: many; V gene: TRBV28
CDR3 protein: CSVTTGASNQPQHF; CDR3 DNA: TGCAGCGTTACCACAGGGGCCAGCAATCAGCCCCAGCATTTT; J gene: TRBJ1-5; D gene: TRBD1; clone size: NA; V gene: TRBV29-1
CDR3 protein: CASSQPGQTYNEQFF; CDR3 DNA: TGTGCCAGCAGCCAACCGGGACAAACCTACAATGAGCAGTTCTTC; J gene: TRBJ2-1; D gene: NA; clone size: few; V gene: TRBV4-2
CDR3 protein: CASSRDGTDTQYF; CDR3 DNA: TGTGCCAGCAGCCGGGACGGCACAGATACGCAGTATTTT; J gene: TRBJ2-3; D gene: NA; clone size: many; V gene: TRBV12-3/TRBV12-4
CDR3 protein: CSAFQGQGYNEQFF; CDR3 DNA: TGCAGTGCTTTTCAGGGACAGGGATACAATGAGCAGTTCTTC; J gene: TRBJ2-1; D gene: TRBD1; clone size: NA; V gene: TRBV20-1
CDR3 protein: CAISESNPNEQFF; CDR3 DNA: TGTGCCATCAGTGAGTCTAATCCGAATGAGCAGTTCTTC; J gene: TRBJ2-1; D gene: NA; clone size: few; V gene: TRBV10-3
CDR3 protein: CASSPTGMEDIYGYTF; CDR3 DNA: TGTGCCAGCAGCCCGACAGGAATGGAGGACATCTATGGCTACACCTTC; J gene: TRBJ1-2; D gene: NA; clone size: NA; V gene: TRBV7-9
CDR3 protein: CASKIWEDTQYF; CDR3 DNA: TGTGCCAGCAAGATTTGGGAAGATACGCAGTATTTT; J gene: TRBJ2-3; D gene: NA; clone size: few; V gene: TRBV2
CDR3 protein: CASSLDPLLRSYNEQFF; CDR3 DNA: TGTGCCAGCAGCTTAGACCCCTTGCTTCGGTCCTACAATGAGCAGTTCTTC; J gene: TRBJ2-1; D gene: NA; clone size: many; V gene: TRBV11-2
CDR3 protein: CASTVAGGTGELFF; CDR3 DNA: TGTGCCAGCACCGTAGCGGGCGGCACCGGGGAGCTGTTTTTT; J gene: TRBJ2-2; D gene: TRBD2; clone size: NA; V gene: TRBV7-9
CDR3 protein: CASSPTLNQPQHF; CDR3 DNA: TGTGCCAGCAGCCCAACGCTCAATCAGCCCCAGCATTTT; J gene: TRBJ1-5; D gene: NA; clone size: many; V gene: TRBV12-3/TRBV12-4
CDR3 protein: CSAGGLAGEGEQYF; CDR3 DNA: TGCAGTGCTGGGGGACTAGCCGGGGAAGGTGAGCAGTACTTC; J gene: TRBJ2-7; D gene: TRBD2; clone size: many; V gene: TRBV20-1
CDR3 protein: CASSLTGREAFF; CDR3 DNA: TGCGCCAGCAGCTTGACAGGGAGAGAAGCTTTCTTT; J gene: TRBJ1-1; D gene: NA; clone size: many; V gene: TRBV5-1
CDR3 protein: CASRGVTGELFF; CDR3 DNA: TGCGCCAGCAGAGGGGTAACCGGGGAGCTGTTTTTT; J gene: TRBJ2-2; D gene: NA; clone size: many; V gene: TRBV5-1
CDR3 protein: CASSSTYRGSNEKLFF; CDR3 DNA: TGTGCCAGCAGTTCAACGTACAGGGGTTCTAATGAAAAACTGTTTTTT; J gene: TRBJ1-4; D gene: TRBD1; clone size: once; V gene: TRBV12-3/TRBV12-4
CDR3 protein: CASSLVTGNTEALF; CDR3 DNA: TGTGCCAGCAGCTTAGTGACGGGGAACACTGAAGCTCTCTTT; J gene: TRBJ1-1; D gene: NA; clone size: few; V gene: TRBV7-9
CDR3 protein: CAWGESSYEQYF; CDR3 DNA: TGTGCCTGGGGGGAGAGTTCCTACGAGCAGTACTTC; J gene: TRBJ2-7; D gene: NA; clone size: few; V gene: TRBV30
CDR3 protein: CASSYGSTAYEQYF; CDR3 DNA: TGTGCCAGCAGTTACGGGTCCACCGCCTACGAGCAGTACTTC; J gene: TRBJ2-7; D gene: NA; clone size: NA; V gene: TRBV7-2
CDR3 protein: CASSFSSGNYNEQFF; CDR3 DNA: TGTGCCAGCAGCTTTTCCAGCGGGAACTACAATGAGCAGTTCTTC; J gene: TRBJ2-1; D gene: TRBD2; clone size: many; V gene: TRBV7-9
CDR3 protein: CASSYKGYGYTF; CDR3 DNA: TGTGCCAGCAGTTACAAGGGATATGGCTACACCTTC; J gene: TRBJ1-2; D gene: NA; clone size: many; V gene: TRBV6-5
CDR3 protein: CASLGRSSGRNEQFF; CDR3 DNA: TGTGCCAGCCTCGGTCGGTCTAGCGGGAGAAATGAGCAGTTCTTC; J gene: TRBJ2-1; D gene: TRBD2; clone size: many; V gene: TRBV2
CDR3 protein: CSVVDGGNNQPQHF; CDR3 DNA: TGCAGCGTTGTAGATGGGGGAAACAATCAGCCCCAGCATTTT; J gene: TRBJ1-5; D gene: NA; clone size: few; V gene: TRBV29-1
CDR3 protein: CASREVTEAFF; CDR3 DNA: TGTGCCAGCAGGGAGGTGACTGAAGCTTTCTTT; J gene: TRBJ1-1; D gene: NA; clone size: many; V gene: TRBV2
CDR3 protein: CASSLHGVQETQYF; CDR3 DNA: TGTGCCAGCAGCCTACACGGAGTCCAAGAGACCCAGTACTTC; J gene: TRBJ2-5; D gene: NA; clone size: many; V gene: TRBV3-1
CDR3 protein: CATSRTENTEAFF; CDR3 DNA: TGTGCCACCAGCAGGACTGAAAACACTGAAGCTTTCTTT; J gene: TRBJ1-1; D gene: NA; clone size: many; V gene: TRBV24-1